This TCR beta chain was captured in a study of T cells after yellow fever vaccination. Study results and caveats: In post-booster samples, most primary-vaccination clones reappeared (under 98% CD4, over 70% CD8). Weaker, the secondary response peaked sooner, at day 5 versus 15.

This clonotype was seen a few times. Its antigen remains unknown. UMIs and a universal primer site were added when TCR cDNA was made by 5'RACE template switching. TCRdb independently ran MiXCR on the 5' RACE reads; one entry per CDR3 protein. The repertoire holds about 240,000 distinct CDR3 sequences, 6.9% seen once, with over 0.65% in the top ten. Germline V CDR1 and CDR2: SGHNT, YYREEE (reference sequence). CDR3 length: 15 amino acids. The V and J ends lost 1 base and 2 bases respectively, with 11 bases between them. The sequence came from a man aged 25-45 years who received the YFV17D yellow fever vaccine. This chain links TRBV5-4 with TRBJ2-3; a weak D match, TRBD2 (5 bases). The starting material was CD4+ T cells sorted from PBMCs, obtained 15 days after the yellow fever booster vaccination. The DNA for the CDR3 is TGTGCCAGCAGCTTGATCGAGGGTGCCACAGATACGCAGTATTTT. Its protein product is CASSLIEGATDTQYF. Full variable domain (rest looked up from reference TRBV5-4 and TRBJ2-3): ETGVTQSPTHLIKTRGQQVTLRCSSQSGHNTVSWYQQALGQGPQFIFQYYREEENGRGNFPPRFSGLQFPNYSSELNVNALELDDSALYLCASSLIEGATDTQYFGPGTRLTVL.